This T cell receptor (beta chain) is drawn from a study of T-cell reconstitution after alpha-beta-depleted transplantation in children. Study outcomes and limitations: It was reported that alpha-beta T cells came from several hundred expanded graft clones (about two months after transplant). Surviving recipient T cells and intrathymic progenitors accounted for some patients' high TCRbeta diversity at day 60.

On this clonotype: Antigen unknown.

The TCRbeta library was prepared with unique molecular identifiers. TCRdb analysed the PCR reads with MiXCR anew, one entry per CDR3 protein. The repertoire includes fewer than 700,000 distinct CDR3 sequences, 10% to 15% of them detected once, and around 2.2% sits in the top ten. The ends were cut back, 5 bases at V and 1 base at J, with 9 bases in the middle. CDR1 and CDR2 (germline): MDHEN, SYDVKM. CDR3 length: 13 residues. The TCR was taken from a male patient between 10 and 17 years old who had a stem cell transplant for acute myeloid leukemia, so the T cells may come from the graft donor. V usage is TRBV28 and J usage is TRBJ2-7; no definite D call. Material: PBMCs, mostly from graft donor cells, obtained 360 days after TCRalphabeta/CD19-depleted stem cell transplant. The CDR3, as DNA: TGTGCCAGCAGTCCTGACATATCCTACGAGCAGTACTTC. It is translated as CASSPDISYEQYF.